One sample yielded the 11 T cell receptor beta chains listed below, sequenced in a study of graft-versus-host responses after intestinal transplantation. Generated by immunoSEQ multiplex PCR, the TCRdb table keeps only in-frame clones and is missing some. The sample lists about 97,000 clones; 80% to 95% were seen once. The material sequenced was PBMCs, taken roughly 68 weeks after intestinal transplant. The origin of the receptors is a human patient who received an intestinal transplant, so some T cells may come from the graft donor.

The rearrangement joins TRBV18 to TRBJ2-7; either TRBD1 or TRBD2 may supply D (5 bases each). CDR1 is KGHSH and CDR2 is LQKENI in the germline V gene. Trimming cost V 4 bases and J 5 bases, with 15 bases left between them. The CDR3 runs to 14 residues. CDR3 protein: CASSLGPLADEQYF. The CDR3 DNA reads TGTGCCAGCTCACTGGGACCCCTCGCAGACGAGCAGTACTTC.

The rearrangement links TRBV10-3 to TRBJ1-6; D uncertain. The CDR3 spans 13 residues. Germline V lookup: CDR1 ENHRY, CDR2 SYGVKD. V lost 3 bases and J lost 8, with 8 bases in between. CDR3 nucleotides: TGTGCCATCAGTGACAGAGAGGATTCACCCCTCCACTTT. Translated, it gives CAISDREDSPLHF.

The chain employs TRBV21-1 and TRBJ2-7; TRBD2 is the table's D call, not checked against the DNA. TRBV21-1 is classified as a pseudogene. The CDR3 has 14 amino acids. In DNA, the CDR3 is TGTGCCAGCAGCAAATGGGTCAACCGGGGGGAGCAGTACTTC. Translated, it gives CASSKWVNRGEQYF.

The table lists this clone with a few counts. The sample contains more than one DNA sequence encoding this CDR3. This chain links TRBV5-1 with TRBJ2-7, with 7 bases that match TRBD1. The V gene end was trimmed by 4 bases and the J gene end by 2 bases; junction bases not matched to a gene: 9. Germline V lookup: CDR1 SGHRS, CDR2 YFSETQ. The CDR3 consists of 15 residues. CDR3 region: CASSPGQLFTYEQYF. In DNA form, the CDR3 reads TGCGCCAGCAGCCCGGGACAGCTATTCACCTACGAGCAGTACTTC.

The gene calls are TRBV5-1 and TRBJ2-4; no definite D call. From germline, CDR1 is SGHRS and CDR2 YFSETQ. Trimming cost V 2 bases and J 3 bases, with 18 bases left between them. The CDR3 has 17 amino acids. This chain's CDR3 is CASSFRAPGMGKNIQYF. The DNA of the CDR3 is TGCGCCAGCAGCTTTCGGGCCCCAGGAATGGGCAAAAACATTCAGTACTTC. The variable domain in full, completed from reference TRBV5-1 and TRBJ2-4, reads KAGVTQTPRYLIKTRGQQVTLSCSPISGHRSVSWYQQTPGQGLQFLFEYFSETQRNKGNFPGRFSGRQFSNSRSEMNVSTLELGDSALYLCASSFRAPGMGKNIQYFGAGTRLSVL.

The chain carries TRBV6-4 and TRBJ2-3; possibly TRBD1 or TRBD2 for D (5 bases each). V was pared by 2 bases and J by 0 bases, with 6 bases between. The CDR3 contains 14 residues. From germline, CDR1 is MRHNA and CDR2 SNTAGT. The CDR3: CASSDGGSTDTQYF. The CDR3 DNA is TGTGCCAGCAGTGACGGGGGTAGCACAGATACGCAGTATTTT.

The V gene is TRBV9, the J gene TRBJ1-3; D call uncertain. CDR3 length: 15 residues. Germline values: CDR1 SGDLS, CDR2 YYNGEE. Trimming took off 0 bases at V and 2 bases at J, with 9 bases between the two ends. The DNA for the CDR3 is TGTGCCAGCAGCGTAGGTGCCGGAACTGGAAACACCATATATTTT. This codes for CASSVGAGTGNTIYF. Drawing the rest from reference TRBV9 and TRBJ1-3, the complete variable domain is DSGVTQTPKHLITATGQRVTLRCSPRSGDLSVYWYQQSLDQGLQFLIQYYNGEERAKGNILERFSAQQFPDLHSELNLSSLELGDSALYFCASSVGAGTGNTIYFGEGSWLTVV.

The CDR3 region has the DNA TGTGCCAGCACGGGGGGAAGCACTGAAGCTTTCTTT. Amino acids: CASTGGSTEAFF. This rearrangement joins TRBV2 to TRBJ1-1, with D possibly TRBD1 on 5 matching bases. The CDR3 sequence is 12 residues long. Germline CDR1 is SNHLY and CDR2 is FYNNEI. Trimming shortened V by 7 bases and J by 4 bases, and 10 bases separated the two germline ends.

This chain links TRBV5-1 with TRBJ2-3; the match to TRBD2 covers 8 bases. The length of the CDR3 is 13 residues. Trimming at V came to 7 bases and at J to 5 bases, leaving 6 bases not matched to a gene. Per the germline V gene, CDR1 is SGHRS and CDR2 is YFSETQ. CDR3 DNA: TGCGCCAGCCAAGCGGGAGATGGAGATACGCAGTATTTT. This translates into CASQAGDGDTQYF.

The chain uses TRBV5-1 and TRBJ2-2; D is possibly TRBD2 (6 bases). The CDR3 consists of 16 residues. V gave up 3 bases and J gave up 4 bases, with 16 bases separating them. The germline CDR1 and CDR2 sequences are SGHRS and YFSETQ. The CDR3 protein is CASSSWGGESTGELFF. The DNA of the CDR3 is TGCGCCAGCAGCTCCTGGGGCGGGGAGAGCACCGGGGAGCTGTTTTTT.

The V gene is TRBV5-6, the J gene TRBJ1-1; weak D call: TRBD1 (5 bases). CDR1 is SGHDT and CDR2 is YYEEEE in the germline V gene. V lost 4 bases and J 7 bases, leaving 8 bases between the germline ends. The length of the CDR3 is 11 residues. Here the CDR3 DNA reads TGTGCCAGCAGCGGGGGAGTTGAAGCTTTCTTT. Translation: CASSGGVEAFF.